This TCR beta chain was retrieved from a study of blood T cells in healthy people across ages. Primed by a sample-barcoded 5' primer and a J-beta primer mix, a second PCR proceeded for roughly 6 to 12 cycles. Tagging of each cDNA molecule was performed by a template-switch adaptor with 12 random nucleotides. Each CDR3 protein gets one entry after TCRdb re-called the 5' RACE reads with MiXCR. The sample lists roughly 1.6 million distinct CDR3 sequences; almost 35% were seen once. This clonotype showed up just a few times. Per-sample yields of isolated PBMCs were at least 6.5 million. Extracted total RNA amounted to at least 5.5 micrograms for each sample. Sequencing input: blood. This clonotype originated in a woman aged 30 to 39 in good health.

CDR3 protein: CASSAVGGPAEETQYF. The CDR3 nucleotides read TGCGCCAGCAGCGCCGTAGGGGGGCCGGCAGAAGAGACCCAGTACTTC. The chain uses TRBV5-1 and TRBJ2-5; D tentatively reads TRBD1 or TRBD2 (6 bases each). Trimming took 4 bases from V and 3 from J, leaving 19 bases between them. Germline CDR1 is SGHRS and CDR2 is YFSETQ. CDR3 size: 16 residues.